These 17 T cell receptor beta chains originate from one sample sequenced in a study of technical replicates of blood from a handful of donors. Method: immunoSEQ multiplex PCR; TCRdb's copy keeps in-frame clones and lacks some. Of tens of thousands of clones detected, 90% to 95% appear once; the ten largest clones hold approximately 0.27%. The source material was T cells isolated from PBMCs. These receptors were taken from a human donor in good health.

V is TRBV27 and J is TRBJ1-2; TRBD1 is a possible D gene (6 bases). Trimming took off 2 bases at V and 2 bases at J, with 12 bases between the two ends. Germline V gene data show CDR1 as MNHEY and CDR2 as SMNVEV (reference sequence). There are 15 residues in the CDR3. This CDR3 is CASSLRGAANYGYTF. The CDR3 DNA reads TGTGCCAGCAGTTTACGGGGGGCGGCGAACTATGGCTACACCTTC.

The chain carries TRBV7-2 and TRBJ2-3, with TRBD2 identical over 15 bases. Germline V gene lookup returns CDR1 SGHTA and CDR2 FQGNSA. The CDR3 runs to 19 residues. With 3 bases clipped from V and 5 bases from J, the junction kept 12 bases outside the gene matches. The CDR3 region is CASSLPLPGLAGGVDTQYF. The CDR3 nucleotides read TGTGCCAGCAGCTTGCCCCTACCGGGACTAGCGGGGGGAGTAGATACGCAGTATTTT.

This clone was found once. This chain joins TRBV19 and TRBJ2-7; 10 bases are a match to TRBD1. V shed 4 bases and J 5 bases; nucleotides not matched to a gene: 5. Germline CDR1 LNHDA, CDR2 SQIVND (reference sequence). The CDR3 contains 14 residues. This chain's CDR3 is CASSKPGQGNEQYF. As DNA, the CDR3 is TGTGCCAGTAGTAAACCGGGACAGGGGAACGAGCAGTACTTC.

This clone has a single count. The rearrangement links TRBV5-1 to TRBJ2-3, with TRBD2 as a possible D gene (5 bases). The V gene's germline CDR1 is SGHRS and CDR2 YFSETQ. The V and J ends lost 6 bases and 6 bases respectively, with 17 bases between them. CDR3 length: 14 amino acids. The CDR3 coding sequence is TGCGCCAGCACCCCGTCCAGAGCGGTGGATACGCAGTATTTT. This encodes CASTPSRAVDTQYF.

The V gene is TRBV2, the J gene TRBJ2-1; 7 bases are a match to TRBD1. The germline gives CDR1 SNHLY, CDR2 FYNNEI. The CDR3 totals 15 residues. The junction had 12 bases not matched to a gene; V was cut back by 6 bases and J by 7 bases. CDR3 DNA sequence: TGTGCCAGCAGACCAAGACAGGGCGGTAGGAATGAGCAGTTCTTC. Translated, it gives CASRPRQGGRNEQFF.

The chain joins TRBV7-9 to TRBJ2-1; the D gene is possibly TRBD2 (5 bases). The CDR3 spans 13 residues. Germline assignment: CDR1 SEHNR and CDR2 FQNEAQ (reference sequence). Trimming left V 1 base short and J 7 bases short, with 8 bases between. CDR3 nucleotides: TGTGCCAGCAGCTTAGGAACGGGGAATGAGCAGTTCTTC. It codes for CASSLGTGNEQFF.

The chain carries TRBV29-1 and TRBJ2-5, with D perhaps TRBD2 (6 bases). Between the trimmed V and J ends, which lost 4 bases and 4 bases, there was a span of 16 bases. Germline V gene data show CDR1 as SQVTM and CDR2 as ANQGSEA. The CDR3 is 14 residues long. CDR3 sequence: CSVVEVTGAETQYF. DNA of the CDR3: TGCAGCGTTGTGGAGGTAACGGGAGCAGAGACCCAGTACTTC.

This clone showed up just once. The chain combines TRBV29-1 with TRBJ1-1, with a weak D call TRBD1 (6 bases). This CDR3 has 13 residues. V was clipped by 7 bases and J by 1 base, with 13 bases between them. Germline V CDR1 and CDR2: SQVTM, ANQGSEA. CDR3 in amino acids: CSGRTAPNTEAFF. The DNA of the CDR3 is TGCAGCGGCCGGACAGCTCCGAACACTGAAGCTTTCTTT.

This clone was observed once. Its ends do not fully match the called genes, so a read error is possible. This rearrangement joins TRBV7-8 to TRBJ2-5; D possibly corresponds to TRBD1 (5 bases). Per germline, CDR1 SGHVS and CDR2 FQNEAQ. The CDR3 contains 11 residues. The DNA for the CDR3 is TGTGCCAGCAGCTCGGACAACCTCCTGGACTTC. This sequence encodes CASSSDNLLDF.

V is TRBV19 and J is TRBJ1-1; D is possibly TRBD1 (5 bases). V was shortened by 4 bases and J by 4 bases, with 16 bases between the two germline ends. Germline V gives CDR1 LNHDA, CDR2 SQIVND (reference sequence). CDR3 length: 15 residues. Here the CDR3 DNA reads TGTGCCAGTAGTAGGACAAGTAATGTAGGCACTGAAGCTTTCTTT. Amino acid sequence: CASSRTSNVGTEAFF.

This chain links TRBV28 with TRBJ1-5; D perhaps matches TRBD1 (5 bases). The CDR3 runs to 14 residues. V was clipped by 4 bases and J by 2 bases, with 9 bases between them. The germline V gene has CDR1 MDHEN and CDR2 SYDVKM. The CDR3 sequence is CASSWPGGNQPQHF. The DNA of the CDR3 is TGTGCCAGCAGTTGGCCGGGGGGCAATCAGCCCCAGCATTTT.

This chain uses TRBV5-4 with TRBJ2-7; a possible D gene is TRBD2 (5 bases). V gave up 0 bases and J gave up 4 bases, with 8 bases separating them. Per the germline V gene, CDR1 is SGHNT and CDR2 is YYREEE (reference sequence). There are 13 residues in the CDR3. CDR3 in amino acids: CASSLGSGYEQYF. The CDR3 nucleotides are TGTGCCAGCAGCTTGGGCTCGGGGTACGAGCAGTACTTC. Using reference TRBV5-4 and TRBJ2-7 for the parts outside the CDR3, the full variable domain is ETGVTQSPTHLIKTRGQQVTLRCSSQSGHNTVSWYQQALGQGPQFIFQYYREEENGRGNFPPRFSGLQFPNYSSELNVNALELDDSALYLCASSLGSGYEQYFGPGTRLTVT.

The V and J genes are TRBV5-1 and TRBJ2-3; 15 bases agree with TRBD2. Germline CDR1 SGHRS, CDR2 YFSETQ. The CDR3 is 18 amino acids. The ends lost 0 bases at V and 1 base at J; junction bases unmatched: 3. In DNA, the CDR3 is TGCGCCAGCAGCTTGGGGGGACTAGCGGGGGGACGCACAGATACGCAGTATTTT. This encodes CASSLGGLAGGRTDTQYF.

This clone is a singleton in its sample. This chain joins TRBV19 and TRBJ1-2, with D uncertain. The CDR3 totals 15 residues. The V and J ends lost 1 base and 4 bases respectively, with 13 bases between them. Germline CDR1 and CDR2: LNHDA and SQIVND (reference sequence). The CDR3 DNA reads TGTGCCAGTAGTATAGTTGTCTACAGCACCTATGGCTACACCTTC. Protein: CASSIVVYSTYGYTF.

This chain links TRBV11-3 with TRBJ2-1; D unresolved. With 5 bases removed from V and 5 bases from J, the gap between germline ends came to 7 bases. CDR3 length: 12 residues. Germline CDR1 is SGHNT and CDR2 is YENEEA. CDR3 residues: CASSPSHNEQFF. The CDR3 region has the DNA TGTGCCAGCAGCCCTTCCCACAATGAGCAGTTCTTC.

In its sample, this clone was seen once. The chain recombines TRBV29-1 with TRBJ1-2; weak D call: TRBD1 (6 bases). Germline V CDR1 and CDR2: SQVTM, ANQGSEA. The CDR3 totals 11 residues. V lost 5 bases and J lost 4, with 8 bases in between. The DNA for the CDR3 is TGCAGCGTTCCCAGGGGCTATGGCTACACCTTC. It yields the protein CSVPRGYGYTF.

The sample holds one count of this clone. The rearrangement joins TRBV5-4 to TRBJ1-3, with 10 bases that match TRBD1. There are 17 residues in the CDR3. CDR1 SGHNT and CDR2 YYREEE come from the germline V gene (reference sequence). J lost 5 bases, V lost 4 bases, and 12 bases had no gene match. CDR3 coding DNA: TGTGCCAGCAGCACCGACCCCGGGACAGGGGAGCGAAACACCATATATTTT. Translated: CASSTDPGTGERNTIYF.